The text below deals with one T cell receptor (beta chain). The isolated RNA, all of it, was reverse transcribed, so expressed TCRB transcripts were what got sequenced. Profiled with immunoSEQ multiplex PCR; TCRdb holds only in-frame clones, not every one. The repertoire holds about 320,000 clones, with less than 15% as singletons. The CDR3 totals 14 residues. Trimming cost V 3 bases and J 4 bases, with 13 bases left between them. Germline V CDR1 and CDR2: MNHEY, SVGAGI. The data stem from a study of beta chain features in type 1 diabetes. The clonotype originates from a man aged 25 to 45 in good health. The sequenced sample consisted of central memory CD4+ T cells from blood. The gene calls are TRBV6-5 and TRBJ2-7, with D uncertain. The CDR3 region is CASSYSSAPYEQYV. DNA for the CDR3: TGTGCCAGCAGTTATTCAAGCGCGCCGTACGAGCAGTACGTC.